This TCR beta chain emerged from a study of vaccination effects on CD4 cells after COVID-19. The CDR3 extends over 13 amino acids. CDR1 is MDHEN and CDR2 is SYDVKM in the germline V gene. A word on this clone: Antigen unknown. A junction end diverges from the germline sequence, so it may reflect a read error.

Antigen-specific CD4+ T cells were first expanded with viral peptide pools by the ViraFEST assay and only then sequenced. Subsequent to 10 days of culture, CD4+ T cells were isolated. A PCR test confirmed that the person had SARS-CoV-2 infection between March and December 2020. Of the BNT162b2 and mRNA-1273 vaccines, participants received two doses of one or the other. The assay was immunoSEQ multiplex PCR, and TCRdb's table has in-frame clones only and misses some. The sample shows under 15,000 clones, about 73% of them seen only once. The V gene is TRBV28, the J gene TRBJ2-7, with D hard to call. The sequenced sample was CD4+ T cells from PBMCs cultured with HCoV-NL63 spike peptides, obtained after COVID-19 vaccination. The TCR was taken from a human donor who had a prior SARS-CoV-2 infection. As DNA, the CDR3 is TGTGCCAGCAGTTTAGAAGTTGGTCCGGGCCCCGTCTTC. Translating it yields CASSLEVGPGPVF.